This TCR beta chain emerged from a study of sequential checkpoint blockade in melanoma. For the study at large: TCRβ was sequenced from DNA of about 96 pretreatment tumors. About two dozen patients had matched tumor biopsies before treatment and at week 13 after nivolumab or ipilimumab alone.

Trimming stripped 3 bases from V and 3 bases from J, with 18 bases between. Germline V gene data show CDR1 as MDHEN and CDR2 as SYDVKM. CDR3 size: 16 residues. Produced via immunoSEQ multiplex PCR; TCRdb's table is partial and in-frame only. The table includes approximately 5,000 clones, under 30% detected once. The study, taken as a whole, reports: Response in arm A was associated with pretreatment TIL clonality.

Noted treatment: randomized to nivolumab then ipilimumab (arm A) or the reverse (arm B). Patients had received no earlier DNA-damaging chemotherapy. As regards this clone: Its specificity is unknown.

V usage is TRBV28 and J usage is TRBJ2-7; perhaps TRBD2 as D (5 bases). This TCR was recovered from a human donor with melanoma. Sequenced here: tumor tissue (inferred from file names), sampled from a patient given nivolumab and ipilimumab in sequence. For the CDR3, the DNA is TGTGCCAGCAGTTTGAGCCGGGGTTTTTTTTTCTACGAGCAGTACTTC. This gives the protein CASSLSRGFFFYEQYF. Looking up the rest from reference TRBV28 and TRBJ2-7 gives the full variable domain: DVKVTQSSRYLVKRTGEKVFLECVQDMDHENMFWYRQDPGLGLRLIYFSYDVKMKEKGDIPEGYSVSREKKERFSLILESASTNQTSMYLCASSLSRGFFFYEQYFGPGTRLTVT.